This TCR beta chain was sequenced for a study of cytomegalovirus exposure and HLA in healthy donors. TCRdb's table, derived via immunoSEQ multiplex PCR, lists solely in-frame clones and lacks some. The profile shows 130,000 to 150,000 clones, just over 85% of them singletons. CDR1 and CDR2 (germline): SGDLS, YYNGEE. This CDR3 comprises 14 residues. V dropped 2 bases and J dropped 3; count of bases not matched to a gene: 2. The chain carries TRBV9 and TRBJ2-7; 10 bases fit TRBD1. The TCR originated in a woman aged 18-29 years in good health and CMV-seropositive. Sequencing was carried out using PBMCs. The CDR3 DNA sequence: TGTGCCAGCAGCGTTGGGACAGGGGACTACGAGCAGTACTTC. This codes for CASSVGTGDYEQYF.